What follows are 28 T cell receptor beta chains derived from one specimen sequenced in a study of lymphopenia after photon versus proton radiotherapy. Here immunoSEQ multiplex PCR was the method, and the copy in TCRdb shows in-frame clones only, minus some. Among about 49,000 clones listed, around 83% were seen once. The sample here was peripheral blood, taken from a patient treated with photon-based radiotherapy. The receptors originated from a man aged 45-60 years with gastric cancer.

The gene calls are TRBV27 and TRBJ1-1, with no clear D. The germline V and J ends were trimmed by 0 bases and 0 bases, with 5 bases remaining between them. The CDR3 is 14 residues long. CDR1 and CDR2 (germline): MNHEY, SMNVEV (reference sequence). CDR3 nucleotide sequence: TGTGCCAGCAGTTTATCAGGCATGAACACTGAAGCTTTCTTT. Protein: CASSLSGMNTEAFF.

The chain is built from TRBV4-3 and TRBJ1-1; D is possibly TRBD1 (5 bases). Deletions cut 1 base from V and 5 bases from J, with 11 bases between. The CDR3 contains 14 residues. CDR1 LGHNA and CDR2 YSLEER come from the germline V gene. The CDR3 sequence: CASSQGGRQTEAFF. The CDR3 DNA follows: TGCGCCAGCAGCCAAGGGGGCCGTCAGACTGAAGCTTTCTTT.

V and J are TRBV28 and TRBJ2-5; 8 positions agree with TRBD2. The assigned J gene may be wrong: the sequence end matches TRBJ2-7 better. CDR1 MDHEN and CDR2 SYDVKM come from the germline V gene. This CDR3 has 13 residues. The CDR3 spells CASSPAGGYEQYF. The DNA of the CDR3 is TGTGCCAGCAGTCCCGCGGGGGGCTACGAGCAGTACTTC.

The rearrangement joins TRBV5-1 to TRBJ2-7; 11 nucleotides align to TRBD2. Germline V gene sequence: CDR1 SGHRS, CDR2 YFSETQ. The CDR3 loop spans 16 amino acids. Germline trimming cut 0 bases from V and 7 bases from J; bases unmatched to any gene: 9. CDR3 residues: CASSLEIAGGPREQYF. CDR3 coding DNA: TGCGCCAGCAGCTTGGAAATAGCGGGAGGGCCGCGTGAGCAGTACTTC.

The chain carries TRBV5-1 and TRBJ2-7, with 8 bases aligning to TRBD2. The CDR3 is 17 residues long. Trimming at V came to 7 bases and at J to 4 bases, leaving 19 bases not matched to a gene. Germline-derived CDR1 and CDR2 are SGHRS and YFSETQ. This CDR3 is CASSERTRGLVNYEQYF. The CDR3, as DNA: TGCGCCAGCTCCGAAAGGACCCGGGGACTAGTAAATTACGAGCAGTACTTC.

This clone was seen a few times. The CDR3 sequence is CASSVDIGNTIYF. The CDR3 DNA is TGTGCCAGCAGCGTAGATATCGGAAACACCATATATTTT. The V and J genes are TRBV9 and TRBJ1-3; D is undetermined. V lost 0 bases and J lost 4, with 5 bases in between. Germline V gene lookup returns CDR1 SGDLS and CDR2 YYNGEE. CDR3 length equals 13 residues.

This sequence joins TRBV5-6 and TRBJ1-2; D ambiguous. Germline V gene sequence: CDR1 SGHDT, CDR2 YYEEEE. This CDR3 region has 14 residues. Trimming shortened V by 0 bases and J by 4 bases, and 10 bases separated the two germline ends. The CDR3 region is CASSLGGIGYGYTF. Written as DNA, the CDR3 is TGTGCCAGCAGCTTGGGAGGGATAGGCTATGGCTACACCTTC.

The genes are TRBV29-1 and TRBJ2-1; 8 bases are shared with TRBD2. This CDR3 is built from 15 residues. Germline V gene data show CDR1 as SQVTM and CDR2 as ANQGSEA. V was clipped by 0 bases and J by 8 bases; unmatched bases: 9. The CDR3 protein is CSVEDLGRAGDEQFF. In DNA, the CDR3 is TGCAGCGTTGAAGATCTCGGGAGGGCCGGGGATGAGCAGTTCTTC.

The rearrangement uses TRBV5-4 and TRBJ2-4; a weak D match, TRBD1 (6 bases). Trimming took off 5 bases at V and 5 bases at J, with 8 bases between the two ends. From germline, CDR1 is SGHNT and CDR2 YYREEE (reference sequence). The CDR3 consists of 12 residues. In DNA, the CDR3 is TGTGCCAGCAGTGCAGGGGAAAACATTCAGTACTTC. It translates to CASSAGENIQYF.

The chain couples TRBV7-7 to TRBJ2-2, with D unclear. Trimming took off 4 bases at V and 4 bases at J, with 7 bases between the two ends. The germline CDR1 and CDR2 sequences are SSHAT and FNYEAQ (reference sequence). The CDR3 loop spans 13 amino acids. The CDR3 sequence: CASSSTVTGELFF. DNA of the CDR3: TGTGCCAGCAGCTCGACGGTCACCGGGGAGCTGTTTTTT.

This clone was recorded once. The rearrangement links TRBV5-4 to TRBJ2-5; 13 bases are a match to TRBD2. From germline, CDR1 is SGHNT and CDR2 YYREEE (reference sequence). This CDR3 has 15 amino acids. The junction had 0 bases not matched to a gene; V was cut back by 0 bases and J by 4 bases. The CDR3 loop is CASSLGLAGGETQYF. The CDR3 DNA reads as TGTGCCAGCAGCTTGGGACTAGCGGGAGGAGAGACCCAGTACTTC.

This chain links TRBV2 with TRBJ2-5; 7 positions match TRBD1. This CDR3 contains 13 residues. V shed 4 bases, J shed 2 bases, and the junction held 1 base outside the gene matches. Germline CDR1 reads SNHLY; CDR2 reads FYNNEI. CDR3 DNA sequence: TGTGCCAGCAGTGGCAGGGGGCAAGAGACCCAGTACTTC. It translates to CASSGRGQETQYF.

The chain joins TRBV5-6 to TRBJ1-5; 10 bases align to TRBD1. Germline assignment: CDR1 SGHDT and CDR2 YYEEEE. The CDR3 is made up of 16 amino acids. The J segment lost 6 bases and the V segment lost 3 bases, leaving 9 bases of the junction unmatched. Written as DNA, the CDR3 is TGTGCCAGCAGCTCCGACAGGGGGCTAAGTACTCAGCCCCAGCATTTT. It specifies CASSSDRGLSTQPQHF.

The V and J genes are TRBV6-6 and TRBJ2-3; tentative D call: TRBD2 (6 bases). Germline V gene data show CDR1 as MNHNY and CDR2 as SVGAGI (reference sequence). Trimming shortened V by 5 bases and J by 3 bases, and 12 bases separated the two germline ends. The CDR3 is 14 amino acids. CDR3 coding DNA: TGTGCCAGCAGTCCCGGGACTGGTACAGATACGCAGTATTTT. This gives the protein CASSPGTGTDTQYF.

Only one count was recorded for this clone. This sequence joins TRBV5-1 and TRBJ2-2; D possibly corresponds to TRBD1 (5 bases). The CDR3 sequence is 13 residues long. Germline V gene sequence: CDR1 SGHRS, CDR2 YFSETQ. The V gene lost 0 bases and the J gene lost 9 bases, with 9 bases spanning the gap. CDR3 region: CASSLAQGWELFF. The CDR3 DNA is TGCGCCAGCAGCTTGGCCCAGGGCTGGGAGCTGTTTTTT.

This rearrangement joins TRBV19 to TRBJ2-7, with 7 bases identical to TRBD1. Germline V gene lookup returns CDR1 LNHDA and CDR2 SQIVND (reference sequence). The CDR3 extends over 14 amino acids. Trimming took 4 bases from V and 0 from J; bases not matched to a gene: 3. CDR3: CASSTNRGSYEQYF. The DNA for the CDR3 is TGTGCCAGTAGTACAAACAGGGGCTCCTACGAGCAGTACTTC.

This clone was detected a few times. The chain joins TRBV25-1 to TRBJ1-2; D remains unclear. The CDR3 loop spans 13 amino acids. V was cut by 2 bases and J by 2 bases, with 6 bases left in between. The germline V gene has CDR1 MGHDK and CDR2 SYGVNS. DNA of the CDR3: TGTGCCAGCAGTGAACGGGTGAACTATGGCTACACCTTC. This sequence encodes CASSERVNYGYTF.

The J gene is TRBJ1-1, the V gene TRBV6-5; 9 bases are a match to TRBD1. CDR1 and CDR2 from the germline V gene are MNHEY and SVGAGI. The CDR3 spans 15 residues. The junction had 7 bases not matched to a gene; V was cut back by 4 bases and J by 4 bases. DNA for the CDR3: TGTGCCAGCAGTTTCTTGGACAGGGGCGCCACTGAAGCTTTCTTT. It translates to CASSFLDRGATEAFF.

V gene TRBV19 combines with J gene TRBJ2-1, with 8 bases that match TRBD2. Unmatched junction bases numbered 9, after V lost 6 bases and J lost 11 bases. The CDR3 is 13 residues long. Germline V gene sequence: CDR1 LNHDA, CDR2 SQIVND (reference sequence). CDR3 sequence reads: CASREAGVVKQFF. The CDR3 DNA reads as TGTGCCAGTAGAGAAGCGGGAGTCGTAAAGCAGTTCTTC.

The chain employs TRBV12-2 and TRBJ2-7. TRBV12-2 is a pseudogene. The CDR3 totals 15 residues. CDR3 nucleotide sequence: TGTGCAAGTCGCTTACCCCGGGACCAGATCTACGAGCAGTACTTC. It codes for CASRLPRDQIYEQYF.

The chain uses TRBV5-5 and TRBJ2-3, with 10 bases identical to TRBD2. The germline V gene encodes CDR1 SGHKS and CDR2 YYEKEE (reference sequence). The V segment lost 5 bases and the J segment 5 bases; nucleotides outside the gene matches: 11. This CDR3 region has 16 residues. The CDR3: CASSPGIAGGGDTQYF. The CDR3 DNA sequence: TGTGCCAGCAGTCCCGGGATAGCGGGAGGTGGAGATACGCAGTATTTT. The full variable domain, its missing parts supplied by reference TRBV5-5 and TRBJ2-3, is DAGVTQSPTHLIKTRGQQVTLRCSPISGHKSVSWYQQVLGQGPQFIFQYYEKEERGRGNFPDRFSARQFPNYSSELNVNALLLGDSALYLCASSPGIAGGGDTQYFGPGTRLTVL.

This chain joins TRBV11-3 and TRBJ2-5; possibly TRBD2 for D (6 bases). Trimming shortened V by 3 bases and J by 5 bases, and 19 bases separated the two germline ends. This CDR3 comprises 16 residues. CDR1 SGHNT and CDR2 YENEEA come from the germline V gene. The CDR3 spells CASSLGGTSGGETQYF. CDR3 bases: TGTGCCAGCAGCTTGGGTGGCACCTCTGGGGGGGAGACCCAGTACTTC. Full variable domain (rest looked up from reference TRBV11-3 and TRBJ2-5): EAGVVQSPRYKIIEKKQPVAFWCNPISGHNTLYWYLQNLGQGPELLIRYENEEAVDDSQLPKDRFSAERLKGVDSTLKIQPAELGDSAVYLCASSLGGTSGGETQYFGPGTRLLVL.

This clone appeared a few times. This chain joins TRBV7-9 and TRBJ1-2; 7 positions agree with TRBD1. Looked up from germline, CDR1 is SEHNR and CDR2 is FQNEAQ (reference sequence). CDR3 length: 13 residues. J lost 4 bases, V lost 4 bases, and 3 bases had no gene match. As DNA, the CDR3 is TGTGCCAGCAGCTCCGGGACAGCCTATGGCTACACCTTC. Its protein is CASSSGTAYGYTF.

The CDR3 reads CASSSRADEQYF. CDR3 nucleotide sequence: TGTGCCAGCAGCTCGCGGGCCGATGAGCAGTACTTC. The chain has TRBV7-6 and TRBJ2-7; TRBD2 might be the D (5 bases). The CDR3 runs 12 residues. Trimming removed 4 bases at V and 7 bases at J, with 11 bases between. Germline loops: CDR1 SGHVS, CDR2 FNYEAQ.

The genes are TRBV23-1 and TRBJ2-7, with 11 bases aligning to TRBD1. TRBV23-1 carries the ORF label, with uncertain function. This CDR3 has 17 amino acids. Trimming cost V 4 bases and J 2 bases; bases outside gene matches: 10. The CDR3 DNA reads as TGCGCCAGCAGTCCCGGGACAGGGGGTCTAAAGACCTACGAGCAGTACTTC. Translating gives CASSPGTGGLKTYEQYF.

This chain joins TRBV6-5 and TRBJ1-2; 9 bases line up with TRBD1. After removal of 7 bases from V and 4 bases from J, the junction contained 7 bases not matched to a gene. CDR3 length: 14 amino acids. CDR1 and CDR2 (germline): MNHEY, SVGAGI. This chain's CDR3 is CASKKQGASYGYTF. CDR3 coding DNA: TGTGCCAGCAAAAAACAGGGGGCAAGCTATGGCTACACCTTC.

DNA for the CDR3: TGCGCCAGCATGTATGGACACTCGACTATGAACACTGAAGCTTTCTTT. It yields the protein CASMYGHSTMNTEAFF. The genes are TRBV10-2 and TRBJ1-1; perhaps TRBD1 as D (5 bases). In germline, CDR1 is WSHSY, CDR2 SAAADI. The V end was cut by 7 bases, the J end by 0 bases, with 18 bases between. The CDR3 contains 16 residues.

The chain recombines TRBV19 with TRBJ1-5, with no clear D. This CDR3 is 14 amino acids long. CDR1 is LNHDA and CDR2 is SQIVND in the germline V gene (reference sequence). With 7 bases removed from V and 6 bases from J, the gap between germline ends came to 16 bases. CDR3 in amino acids: CASKKSGDSQPQHF. The DNA for the CDR3 is TGTGCCAGTAAGAAGTCCGGGGATAGTCAGCCCCAGCATTTT.